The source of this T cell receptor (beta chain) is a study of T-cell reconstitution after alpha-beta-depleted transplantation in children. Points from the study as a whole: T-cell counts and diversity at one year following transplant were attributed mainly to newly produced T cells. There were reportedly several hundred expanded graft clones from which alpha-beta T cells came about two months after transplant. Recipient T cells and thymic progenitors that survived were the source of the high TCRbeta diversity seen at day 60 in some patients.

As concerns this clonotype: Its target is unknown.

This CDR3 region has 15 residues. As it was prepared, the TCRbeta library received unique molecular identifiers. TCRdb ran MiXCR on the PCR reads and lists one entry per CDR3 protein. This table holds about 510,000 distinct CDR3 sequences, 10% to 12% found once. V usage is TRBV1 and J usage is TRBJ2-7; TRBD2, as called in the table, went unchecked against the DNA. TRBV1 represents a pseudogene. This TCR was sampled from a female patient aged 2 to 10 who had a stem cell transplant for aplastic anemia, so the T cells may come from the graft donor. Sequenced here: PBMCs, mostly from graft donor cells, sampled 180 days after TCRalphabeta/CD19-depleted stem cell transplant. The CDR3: CTSSPEQGTSFEQYV. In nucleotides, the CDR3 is TGCACCAGCAGCCCTGAGCAGGGGACTAGCTTCGAGCAGTACGTC.